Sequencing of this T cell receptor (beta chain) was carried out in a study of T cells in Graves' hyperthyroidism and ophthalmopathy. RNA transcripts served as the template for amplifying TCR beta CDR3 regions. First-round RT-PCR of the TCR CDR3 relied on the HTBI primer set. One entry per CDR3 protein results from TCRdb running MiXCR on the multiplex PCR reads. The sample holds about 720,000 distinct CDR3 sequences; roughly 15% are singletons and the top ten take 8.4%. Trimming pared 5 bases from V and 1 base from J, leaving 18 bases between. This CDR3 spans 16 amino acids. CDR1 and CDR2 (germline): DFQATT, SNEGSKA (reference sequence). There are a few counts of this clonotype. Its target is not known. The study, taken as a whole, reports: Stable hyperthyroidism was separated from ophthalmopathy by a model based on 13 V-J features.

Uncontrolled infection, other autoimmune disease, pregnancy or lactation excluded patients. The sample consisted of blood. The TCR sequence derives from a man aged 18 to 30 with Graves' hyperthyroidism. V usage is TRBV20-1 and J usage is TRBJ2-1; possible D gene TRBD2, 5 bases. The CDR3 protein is CSALPRLAVSYNEQFF. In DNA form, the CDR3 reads TGCAGTGCTCTCCCAAGGCTAGCAGTTTCCTACAATGAGCAGTTCTTC.